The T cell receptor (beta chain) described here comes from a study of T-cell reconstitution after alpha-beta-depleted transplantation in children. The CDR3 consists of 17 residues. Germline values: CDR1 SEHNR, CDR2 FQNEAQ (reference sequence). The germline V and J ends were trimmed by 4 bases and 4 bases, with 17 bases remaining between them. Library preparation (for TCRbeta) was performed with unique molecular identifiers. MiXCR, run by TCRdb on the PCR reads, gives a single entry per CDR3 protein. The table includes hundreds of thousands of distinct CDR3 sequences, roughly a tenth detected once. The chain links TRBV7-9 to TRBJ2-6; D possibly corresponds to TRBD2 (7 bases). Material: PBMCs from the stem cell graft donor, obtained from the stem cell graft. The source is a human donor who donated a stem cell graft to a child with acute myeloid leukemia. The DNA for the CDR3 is TGTGCCAGCAGCTGGGGGGGGAGACAGGCCGGGGCCAACGTCCTGACTTTC. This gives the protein CASSWGGRQAGANVLTF.